This entry lists 12 T cell receptor beta chains sequenced from one sample in a study of T cell responses to AZD1222 COVID-19 vaccine listed by TCRdb under 2021. Libraries were prepared through the immunoSEQ multiplex PCR assay. This immuneACCESS table, as held by TCRdb, lists in-frame sequences with V and J called but not all clones. Of the missing ones, under half trace to an unresolved V gene in checked studies; the others have no known cause. Here the sample has about 69,000 clones; about nine tenths occur a single time. 2.5% of the sample lies in the top ten. This sample's time point label indicates: baseline before first vaccination. The source material was peripheral blood, sampled on day 0 of AZD1222 vaccination. These receptors came from an adult in good health.

The CDR3 coding sequence is TGTGCCAGCAGTTACTCCGCGACTAGTCTGGATGAGCAGTTCTTC. Protein sequence: CASSYSATSLDEQFF. The chain links TRBV6-2 or TRBV6-3 to TRBJ2-1, with a weak D call TRBD2 (6 bases). V was cut by 0 bases and J by 8 bases, with 14 bases left in between. Germline V lookup: CDR1 MNHEY, CDR2 SVGEGT. The CDR3 has 15 amino acids.

The CDR3 DNA reads TGCGCCAGCAGCACTGGACTAGAGGAGACAGATACGCAGTATTTT. Protein sequence: CASSTGLEETDTQYF. V usage is TRBV5-1 and J usage is TRBJ2-3; TRBD2 aligns across 7 bases. The CDR3 totals 15 residues. CDR1 is SGHRS, CDR2 YFSETQ, per germline. V dropped 4 bases and J dropped 3; count of bases not matched to a gene: 8. Based on the CDR3 plus reference TRBV5-1 and TRBJ2-3, the full variable domain is KAGVTQTPRYLIKTRGQQVTLSCSPISGHRSVSWYQQTPGQGLQFLFEYFSETQRNKGNFPGRFSGRQFSNSRSEMNVSTLELGDSALYLCASSTGLEETDTQYFGPGTRLTVL.

The genes are TRBV18 and TRBJ1-5; D is uncertain. Trimming removed 1 base at V and 0 bases at J, with 10 bases between. CDR3 size: 16 residues. Germline V gene data show CDR1 as KGHSH and CDR2 as LQKENI. CDR3: CASSPQGRFSNQPQHF. CDR3 sequence (DNA): TGTGCCAGCTCACCACAGGGAAGGTTTAGCAATCAGCCCCAGCATTTT.

The J gene is TRBJ1-1, the V gene TRBV19; unclear D gene. The CDR3 contains 13 residues. Per germline, CDR1 LNHDA and CDR2 SQIVND (reference sequence). V was cut by 5 bases and J by 3 bases, with 10 bases left in between. The CDR3 DNA sequence: TGTGCCAGTAGTTTACAAGTGGACACTGAAGCTTTCTTT. Translating it yields CASSLQVDTEAFF.

The genes are TRBV2 and TRBJ1-1; D may be TRBD1 (5 bases). The CDR3 contains 14 residues. Trimming stripped 4 bases from V and 1 base from J, with 10 bases between. Germline CDR1 reads SNHLY; CDR2 reads FYNNEI. This CDR3 reads CASSVGVGNTEAFF. The CDR3 nucleotides are TGTGCCAGCAGTGTAGGGGTTGGGAACACTGAAGCTTTCTTT.

This chain's CDR3 is CASSRRSGSGNTIYF. The CDR3 DNA reads TGTGCCAGCAGCCGCCGATCTGGCTCTGGAAACACCATATATTTT. The genes are TRBV11-2 and TRBJ1-3; D is undetermined. This CDR3 region has 15 residues. The ends were cut back, 5 bases at V and 0 bases at J, with 11 bases in the middle. Germline CDR1 SGHAT, CDR2 FQNNGV.

The chain uses TRBV15 and TRBJ2-5, with TRBD2 matching 8 bases. CDR3 length: 17 amino acids. Germline CDR1 is LNHNV and CDR2 is YYDKDF (reference sequence). V gave up 0 bases and J gave up 4 bases; unmatched junction bases: 10. This CDR3 is CATSRDYPAGAVETQYF. The CDR3, as DNA: TGTGCCACCAGCAGAGATTACCCAGCGGGAGCGGTAGAGACCCAGTACTTC.

The chain carries TRBV7-9 and TRBJ2-3; a possible D gene is TRBD1 (5 bases). The length of the CDR3 is 19 residues. V lost 1 base to trimming and J lost 0 bases, with 20 bases between them. Germline V lookup: CDR1 SEHNR, CDR2 FQNEAQ (reference sequence). In DNA form, the CDR3 reads TGTGCCAGCAGCTTAGGTCAGGGCTACACCTCATCTAGCACAGATACGCAGTATTTT. Protein: CASSLGQGYTSSSTDTQYF. Based on the CDR3 plus reference TRBV7-9 and TRBJ2-3, the full variable domain is DTGVSQNPRHKITKRGQNVTFRCDPISEHNRLYWYRQTLGQGPEFLTYFQNEAQLEKSRLLSDRFSAERPKGSFSTLEIQRTEQGDSAMYLCASSLGQGYTSSSTDTQYFGPGTRLTVL.

This clone appeared a few times. The V gene is TRBV6-5, the J gene TRBJ1-2; unclear D gene. Trimming took off 3 bases at V and 6 bases at J, with 11 bases between the two ends. Germline CDR1 MNHEY, CDR2 SVGAGI. This CDR3 has 13 amino acids. The CDR3 sequence: CASSYPGRDGYTF. The CDR3, as DNA: TGTGCCAGCAGTTATCCAGGAAGGGATGGCTACACCTTC.

This clone was observed a handful of times. V gene TRBV5-4 combines with J gene TRBJ1-1; TRBD1 matches at 10 bases. V lost 2 bases, J lost 4 bases, and 5 bases stayed unmatched. The CDR3 length is 15 residues. The germline gives CDR1 SGHNT, CDR2 YYREEE (reference sequence). The CDR3 DNA reads as TGTGCCAGCAGCTTAGTTCGGACAGGGGGCACTGAAGCTTTCTTT. Amino acids: CASSLVRTGGTEAFF.

The chain carries TRBV15 and TRBJ2-2; TRBD1 might be the D (6 bases). Germline CDR1 LNHNV, CDR2 YYDKDF (reference sequence). Trimming removed 0 bases from V and 5 bases from J, with 10 bases in between. The CDR3 runs to 15 residues. CDR3 region: CATSREQGLTGELFF. The DNA for the CDR3 is TGTGCCACCAGCAGAGAACAGGGTCTTACCGGGGAGCTGTTTTTT.

The rearrangement links TRBV7-2 to TRBJ2-1, with D uncertain. This CDR3 is built from 11 residues. V was pared by 3 bases and J by 6 bases, with 3 bases between. The germline V gene encodes CDR1 SGHTA and CDR2 FQGNSA. In DNA form, the CDR3 reads TGTGCCAGCAGCTTCCTCAATGAGCAGTTCTTC. Amino acid sequence: CASSFLNEQFF.